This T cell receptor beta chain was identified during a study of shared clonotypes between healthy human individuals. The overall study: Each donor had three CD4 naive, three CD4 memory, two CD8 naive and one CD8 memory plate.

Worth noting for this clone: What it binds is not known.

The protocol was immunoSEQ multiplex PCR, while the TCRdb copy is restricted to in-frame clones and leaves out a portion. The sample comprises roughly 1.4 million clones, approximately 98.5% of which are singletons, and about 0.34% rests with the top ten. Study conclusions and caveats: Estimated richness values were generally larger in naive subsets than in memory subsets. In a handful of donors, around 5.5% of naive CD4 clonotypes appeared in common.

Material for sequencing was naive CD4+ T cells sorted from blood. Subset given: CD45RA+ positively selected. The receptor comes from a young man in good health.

The CDR3 DNA reads TGTGCCAGCAGCATTAGCGGGAGTGACTACGAGCAGTACTTC. Translated: CASSISGSDYEQYF. This chain links TRBV11-3 with TRBJ2-7; 9 nucleotides agree with TRBD2. Trimming took 5 bases from V and 3 from J; bases not matched to a gene: 5. Germline V gene sequence: CDR1 SGHNT, CDR2 YENEEA. The CDR3 runs to 14 residues. The entire variable domain, with the rest obtained from reference TRBV11-3 and TRBJ2-7, is as follows: EAGVVQSPRYKIIEKKQPVAFWCNPISGHNTLYWYLQNLGQGPELLIRYENEEAVDDSQLPKDRFSAERLKGVDSTLKIQPAELGDSAVYLCASSISGSDYEQYFGPGTRLTVT.